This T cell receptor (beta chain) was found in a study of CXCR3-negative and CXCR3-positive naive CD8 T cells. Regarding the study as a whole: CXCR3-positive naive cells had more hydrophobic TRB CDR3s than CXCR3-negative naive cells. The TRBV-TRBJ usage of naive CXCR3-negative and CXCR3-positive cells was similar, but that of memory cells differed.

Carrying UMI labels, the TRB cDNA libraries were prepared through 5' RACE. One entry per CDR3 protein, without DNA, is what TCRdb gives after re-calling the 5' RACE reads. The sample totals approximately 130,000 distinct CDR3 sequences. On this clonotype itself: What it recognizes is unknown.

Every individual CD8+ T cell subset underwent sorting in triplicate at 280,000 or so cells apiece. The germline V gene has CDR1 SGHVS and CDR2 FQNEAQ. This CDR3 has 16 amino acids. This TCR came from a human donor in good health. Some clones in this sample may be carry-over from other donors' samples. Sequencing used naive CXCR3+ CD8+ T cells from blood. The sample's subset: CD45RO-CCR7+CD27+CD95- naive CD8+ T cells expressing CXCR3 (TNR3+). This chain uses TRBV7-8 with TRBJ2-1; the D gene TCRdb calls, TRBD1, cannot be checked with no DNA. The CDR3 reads CASSLGGQSSYNEQFF. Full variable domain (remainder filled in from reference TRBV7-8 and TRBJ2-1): GAGVSQSPRYKVAKRGQDVALRCDPISGHVSLFWYQQALGQGPEFLTYFQNEAQLDKSGLPSDRFFAERPEGSVSTLKIQRTQQEDSAVYLCASSLGGQSSYNEQFFGPGTRLTVL.